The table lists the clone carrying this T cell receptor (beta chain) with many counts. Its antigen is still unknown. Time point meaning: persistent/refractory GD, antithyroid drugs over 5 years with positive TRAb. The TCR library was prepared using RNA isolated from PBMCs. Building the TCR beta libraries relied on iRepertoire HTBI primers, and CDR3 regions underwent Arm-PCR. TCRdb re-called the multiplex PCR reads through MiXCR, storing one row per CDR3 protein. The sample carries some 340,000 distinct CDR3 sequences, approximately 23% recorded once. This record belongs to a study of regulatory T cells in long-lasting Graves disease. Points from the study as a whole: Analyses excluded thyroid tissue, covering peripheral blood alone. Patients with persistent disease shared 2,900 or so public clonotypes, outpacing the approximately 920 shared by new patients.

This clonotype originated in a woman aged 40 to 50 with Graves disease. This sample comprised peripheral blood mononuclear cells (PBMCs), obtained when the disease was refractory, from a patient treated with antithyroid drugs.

CDR3 nucleotide sequence: TGTGCCAGCAGCCAGAGGGACGGTGGTAAGACCCAGTACTTC. Translated: CASSQRDGGKTQYF. The chain recombines TRBV3-1 with TRBJ2-5; D may correspond to TRBD1 or TRBD2 (5 bases each). Trimming cost V 3 bases and J 6 bases, with 14 bases left between them. The CDR3 runs 14 residues. Germline CDR1 is LGHDT and CDR2 is YNNKEL (reference sequence).